The clone carrying this T cell receptor beta chain appeared once. Germline CDR1 and CDR2: SGHAT and FQNNGV. With V trimmed by 6 bases and J by 7 bases, 5 bases remained unmatched. CDR3 length: 14 amino acids. These data originate in a study of T cell changes during pregnancy in multiple sclerosis. Method: immunoSEQ multiplex PCR; TCRdb's copy keeps in-frame clones and lacks some. This sample carries roughly 22,000 clones, approximately 90% of them seen once, and the ten largest clones take 0.5% to 0.8%. This chain connects TRBV11-2 to TRBJ2-1; 11 nucleotides match TRBD2. This specimen was CD4+ T cells from peripheral blood mononuclear cells, taken after pregnancy. This receptor was obtained from a female donor in good health, enrolled as a control in a pregnancy study. CDR3 sequence: CASRPGTSGNEQFF. DNA of the CDR3: TGTGCCAGCAGACCCGGGACTAGCGGAAATGAGCAGTTCTTC.